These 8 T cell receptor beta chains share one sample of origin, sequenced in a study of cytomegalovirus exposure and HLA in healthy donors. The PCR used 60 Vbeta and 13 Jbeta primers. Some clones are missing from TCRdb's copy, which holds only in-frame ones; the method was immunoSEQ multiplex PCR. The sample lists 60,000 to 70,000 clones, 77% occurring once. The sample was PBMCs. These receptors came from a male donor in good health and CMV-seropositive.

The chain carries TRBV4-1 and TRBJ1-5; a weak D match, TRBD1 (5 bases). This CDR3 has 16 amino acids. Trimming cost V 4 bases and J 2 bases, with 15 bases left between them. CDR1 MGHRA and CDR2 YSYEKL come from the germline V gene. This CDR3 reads CASSLSQGSGNQPQHF. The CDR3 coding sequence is TGCGCCAGCAGCCTCTCTCAGGGATCGGGCAATCAGCCCCAGCATTTT.

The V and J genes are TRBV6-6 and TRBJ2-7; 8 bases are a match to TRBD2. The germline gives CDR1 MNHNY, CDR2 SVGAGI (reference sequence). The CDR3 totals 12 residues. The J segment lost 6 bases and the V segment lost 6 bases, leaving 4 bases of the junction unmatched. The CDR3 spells CASSQRGGEQYF. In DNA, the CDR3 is TGTGCCAGCAGCCAACGGGGGGGCGAGCAGTACTTC.

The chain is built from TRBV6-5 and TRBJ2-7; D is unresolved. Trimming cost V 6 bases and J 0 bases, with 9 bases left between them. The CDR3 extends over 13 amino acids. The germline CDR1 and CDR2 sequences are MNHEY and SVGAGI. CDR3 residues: CASRSTSSYEQYF. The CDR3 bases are TGTGCCAGCAGATCCACAAGCTCCTACGAGCAGTACTTC.

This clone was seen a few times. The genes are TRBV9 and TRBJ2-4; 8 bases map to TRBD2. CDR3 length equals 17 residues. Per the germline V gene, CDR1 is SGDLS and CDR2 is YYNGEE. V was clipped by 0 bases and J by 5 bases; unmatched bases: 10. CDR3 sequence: CASSVAPGGHSQNIQYF. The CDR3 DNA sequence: TGTGCCAGCAGCGTAGCGCCGGGGGGGCATTCACAAAACATTCAGTACTTC.

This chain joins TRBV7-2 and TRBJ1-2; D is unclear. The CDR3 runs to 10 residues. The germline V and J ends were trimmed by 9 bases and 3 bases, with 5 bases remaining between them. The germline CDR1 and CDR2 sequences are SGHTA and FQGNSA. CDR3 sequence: CASGDYGYTF. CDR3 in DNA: TGTGCCAGTGGAGACTATGGCTACACCTTC.

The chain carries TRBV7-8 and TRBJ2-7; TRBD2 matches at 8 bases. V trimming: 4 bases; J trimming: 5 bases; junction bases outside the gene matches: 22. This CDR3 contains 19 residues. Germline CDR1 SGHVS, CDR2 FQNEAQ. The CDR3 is CASSSLGRGVLPGVNEQYF. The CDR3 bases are TGTGCCAGCAGCTCCTTGGGGCGGGGGGTTTTGCCGGGTGTGAACGAGCAGTACTTC.

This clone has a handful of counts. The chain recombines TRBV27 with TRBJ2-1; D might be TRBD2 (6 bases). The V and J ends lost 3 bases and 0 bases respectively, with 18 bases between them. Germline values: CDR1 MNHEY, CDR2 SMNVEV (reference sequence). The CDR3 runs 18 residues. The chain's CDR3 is CASSLSHYRDSSYNEQFF. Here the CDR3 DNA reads TGTGCCAGCAGTTTGAGTCATTACCGGGACTCCTCCTACAATGAGCAGTTCTTC.

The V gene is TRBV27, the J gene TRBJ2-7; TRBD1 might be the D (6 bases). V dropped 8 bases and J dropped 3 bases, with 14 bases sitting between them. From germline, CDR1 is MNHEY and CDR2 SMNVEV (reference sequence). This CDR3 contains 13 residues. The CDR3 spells CASASRGFYEQYF. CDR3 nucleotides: TGTGCCAGCGCTTCCAGGGGTTTCTACGAGCAGTACTTC.